These T cell receptor beta chains were read from a single sample in a study of identical twins. One entry per CDR3 protein results from TCRdb running MiXCR on the 5' RACE reads. Among about 700,000 distinct CDR3 sequences, 8.6% were seen once, and the ten largest hold 0.98%. These data were also filed under a second study, of yellow fever vaccine responses in identical twins.

The sequencing sample was made of PBMCs. Receptor source: a woman aged 18-29 years in good health. The CDR3 runs from the conserved cysteine through the conserved F or W. The order of the fields is CDR3 protein, CDR3 DNA, D gene, V gene, clone size, J gene. A D gene is named only where the DNA matches it firmly. Some rows have no size entry. The others give once, few or many, or a class for an expanded clone.

CSARARGVNTGELFF	TGCAGTGCTAGAGCCAGGGGAGTGAACACCGGGGAGCTGTTTTTT	-	TRBV20-1	-	TRBJ2-2
CSVGTGGEDYGYTF	TGCAGCGTTGGGACAGGGGGCGAAGACTATGGCTACACCTTC	TRBD1	TRBV29-1	few	TRBJ1-2
CASSSLSLGAGANVLTF	TGTGCCAGCAGCTCACTGTCCCTAGGGGCTGGGGCCAACGTCCTGACTTTC	-	TRBV7-9	-	TRBJ2-6
CASSLGASRAGAYQETQYF	TGTGCCAGCAGCTTAGGGGCGTCTCGGGCGGGGGCGTACCAAGAGACCCAGTACTTC	-	TRBV11-1	-	TRBJ2-5
CASTPEGGKNIQYF	TGTGCCAGCACCCCAGAAGGGGGCAAAAACATTCAGTACTTC	-	TRBV12-3/TRBV12-4	few	TRBJ2-4
CVSSHPTSSTGSGETQYF	TGTGTCAGCAGTCACCCGACCTCCTCGACGGGATCGGGGGAGACCCAGTACTTC	-	TRBV12-3/TRBV12-4	-	TRBJ2-5
CAISGRLTYEQYF	TGTGCCATCTCCGGTCGCCTAACCTACGAGCAGTACTTC	-	TRBV28	-	TRBJ2-7
CASSYGTGGSYEQYF	TGTGCCAGCTCCTACGGGACAGGGGGTTCCTACGAGCAGTACTTC	TRBD1	TRBV7-8	few	TRBJ2-7
CASSHLGGDNTEAFF	TGTGCCAGCAGCCACCTCGGGGGGGATAACACTGAAGCTTTCTTT	-	TRBV3-1	-	TRBJ1-1
CASSRVYTGELFF	TGTGCCAGCTCGCGAGTTTACACCGGGGAGCTGTTTTTT	-	TRBV25-1	-	TRBJ2-2
CASSLAGVGPTDTQYF	TGTGCCAGCAGCTTAGCGGGGGTGGGCCCCACAGATACGCAGTATTTT	-	TRBV7-6	-	TRBJ2-3
CASSFNDRVVGETQYF	TGTGCCAGCAGCTTCAACGACAGGGTGGTAGGAGAGACCCAGTACTTC	TRBD1	TRBV5-6	few	TRBJ2-5
CAWTGPRTDTQYF	TGTGCCTGGACAGGCCCCCGGACAGATACGCAGTATTTT	-	TRBV30	few	TRBJ2-3
CASSEGWGGNAYNEQFF	TGCGCCAGCAGCGAGGGGTGGGGGGGGAATGCCTACAATGAGCAGTTCTTC	TRBD2	TRBV5-1	few	TRBJ2-1
CAISDSADTQYF	TGTGCCATCAGTGACAGCGCAGATACGCAGTATTTT	-	TRBV10-3	many	TRBJ2-3